The T cell receptor (beta chain) under discussion was sequenced for a study of blood T cell repertoires in COVID-19. Study details: There were acute and convalescent COVID-19 samples, and they came from the United States, Italy and Spain. PBMCs, B-cell-depleted T cells, or T cells were the source of the cDNA or gDNA that made up the material.

In the source study's methods: Reference gene primer amplification gave nucleated cell count estimates. Method: immunoSEQ multiplex PCR; TCRdb's copy keeps in-frame clones and lacks some. The V and J calls and clone size are taken from that table; D and trimming were inferred from the DNA. The table includes roughly 81,000 clones, around 88% detected once. The V gene lost 8 bases and the J gene lost 2 bases, with 20 bases spanning the gap. This CDR3 has 16 residues. Germline CDR1 is WSHSY and CDR2 is SAAADI. Sequenced input: peripheral blood. The chain links TRBV10-2 to TRBJ2-3; TRBD2 might be the D (6 bases). This sequence was found in a man between 25 and 39 years old with acute or convalescent COVID-19. CDR3 in DNA: TGCGCCAGCGCCACGCGTGGGGGACTGGTCACAGATACGCAGTATTTT. Amino acids: CASATRGGLVTDTQYF.